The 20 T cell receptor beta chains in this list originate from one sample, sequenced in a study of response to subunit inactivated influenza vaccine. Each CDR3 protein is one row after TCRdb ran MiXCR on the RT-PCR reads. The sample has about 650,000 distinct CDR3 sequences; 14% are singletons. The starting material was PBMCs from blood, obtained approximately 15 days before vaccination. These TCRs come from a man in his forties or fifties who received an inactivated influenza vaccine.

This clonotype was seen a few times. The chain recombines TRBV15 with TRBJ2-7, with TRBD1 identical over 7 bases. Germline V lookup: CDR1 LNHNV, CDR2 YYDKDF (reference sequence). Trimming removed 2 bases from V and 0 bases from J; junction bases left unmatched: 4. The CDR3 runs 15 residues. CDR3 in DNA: TGTGCCACCAGCAGAACGACAGGGTTCTCCTACGAGCAGTACTTC. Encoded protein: CATSRTTGFSYEQYF.

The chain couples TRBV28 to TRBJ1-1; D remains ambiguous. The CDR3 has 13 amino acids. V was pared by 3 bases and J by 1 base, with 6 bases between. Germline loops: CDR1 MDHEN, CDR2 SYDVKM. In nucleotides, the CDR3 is TGTGCCAGCAGTTTCATCCGGAACACTGAAGCTTTCTTT. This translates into CASSFIRNTEAFF.

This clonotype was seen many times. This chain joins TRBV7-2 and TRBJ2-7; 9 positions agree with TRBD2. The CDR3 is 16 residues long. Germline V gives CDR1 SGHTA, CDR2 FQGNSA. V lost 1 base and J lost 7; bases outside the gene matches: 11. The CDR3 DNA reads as TGTGCCAGCAGCTTAGTACCAGCGGGGGGCATCGGGGAGCAGTACTTC. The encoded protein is CASSLVPAGGIGEQYF.

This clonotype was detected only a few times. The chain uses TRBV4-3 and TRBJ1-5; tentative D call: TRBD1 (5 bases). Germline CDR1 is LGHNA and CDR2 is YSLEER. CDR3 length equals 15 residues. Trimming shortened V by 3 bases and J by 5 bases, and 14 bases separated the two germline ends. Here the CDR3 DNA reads TGCGCCAGCAGCCACGCGGTGGGGGGAGATCAGCCCCAGCATTTT. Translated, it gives CASSHAVGGDQPQHF.

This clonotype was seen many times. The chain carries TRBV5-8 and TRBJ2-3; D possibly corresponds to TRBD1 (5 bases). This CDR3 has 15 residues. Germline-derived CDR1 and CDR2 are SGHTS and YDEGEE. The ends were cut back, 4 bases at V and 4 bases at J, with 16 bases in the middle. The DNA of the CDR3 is TGTGCCAGCAGCCACCGACAGTATGGCGCAGATACGCAGTATTTT. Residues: CASSHRQYGADTQYF. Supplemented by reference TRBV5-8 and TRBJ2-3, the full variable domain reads EAGVTQSPTHLIKTRGQQATLRCSPISGHTSVYWYQQALGLGLQFLLWYDEGEERNRGNFPPRFSGRQFPNYSSELNVNALELEDSALYLCASSHRQYGADTQYFGPGTRLTVL.

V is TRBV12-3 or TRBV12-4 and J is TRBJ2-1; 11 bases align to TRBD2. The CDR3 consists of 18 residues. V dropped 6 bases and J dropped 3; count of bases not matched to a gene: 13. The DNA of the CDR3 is TGTGCCAGCAGCCCACCCCGTGCTAGCGGGGGGAACTACAATGAGCAGTTCTTC. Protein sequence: CASSPPRASGGNYNEQFF.

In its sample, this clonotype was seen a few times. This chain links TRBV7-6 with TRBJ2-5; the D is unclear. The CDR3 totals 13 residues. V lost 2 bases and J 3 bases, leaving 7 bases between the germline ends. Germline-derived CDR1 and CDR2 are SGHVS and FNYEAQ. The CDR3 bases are TGTGCCAGCAGCTTAATGGCCGAAGAGACCCAGTACTTC. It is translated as CASSLMAEETQYF.

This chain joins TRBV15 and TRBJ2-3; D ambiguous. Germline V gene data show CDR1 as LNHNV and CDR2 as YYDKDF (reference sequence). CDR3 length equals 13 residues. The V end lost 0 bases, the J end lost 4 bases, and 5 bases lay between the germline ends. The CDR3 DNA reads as TGTGCCACCAGCAGAGAGTACCCAGATACGCAGTATTTT. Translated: CATSREYPDTQYF.

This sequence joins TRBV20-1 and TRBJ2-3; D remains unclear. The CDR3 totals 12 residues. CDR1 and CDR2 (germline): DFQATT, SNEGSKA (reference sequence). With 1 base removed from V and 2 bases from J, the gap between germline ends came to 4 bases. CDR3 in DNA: TGCAGTGCTAGAGGGGACACAGATACGCAGTATTTT. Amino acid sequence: CSARGDTDTQYF.

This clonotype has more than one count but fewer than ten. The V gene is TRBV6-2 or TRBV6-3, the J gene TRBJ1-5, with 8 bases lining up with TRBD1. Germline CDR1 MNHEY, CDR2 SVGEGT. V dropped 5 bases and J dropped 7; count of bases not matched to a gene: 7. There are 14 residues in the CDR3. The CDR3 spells CASSETGAGQPQHF. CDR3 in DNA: TGTGCCAGCAGTGAGACAGGGGCAGGACAGCCCCAGCATTTT.

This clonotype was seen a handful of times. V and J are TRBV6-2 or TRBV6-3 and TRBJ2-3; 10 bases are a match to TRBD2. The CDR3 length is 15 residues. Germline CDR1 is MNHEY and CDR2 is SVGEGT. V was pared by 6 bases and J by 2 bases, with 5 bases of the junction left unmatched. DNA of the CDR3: TGTGCCAGCAGAACTAGCGGGACCCTCACAGATACGCAGTATTTT. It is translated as CASRTSGTLTDTQYF.

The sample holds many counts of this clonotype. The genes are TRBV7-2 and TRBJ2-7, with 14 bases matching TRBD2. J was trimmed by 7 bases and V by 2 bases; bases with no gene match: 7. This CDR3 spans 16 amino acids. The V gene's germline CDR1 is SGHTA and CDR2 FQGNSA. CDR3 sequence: CASSLSTSGRAFEQYF. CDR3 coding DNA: TGTGCCAGCAGCTTATCGACTAGCGGGAGGGCCTTTGAGCAGTACTTC.

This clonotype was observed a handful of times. The CDR3 DNA is TGTGCCACCACAACGGCAGGGAGGGCTGAAGCTTTCTTT. It encodes CATTTAGRAEAFF. This chain uses TRBV7-9 with TRBJ1-1; perhaps TRBD1 as D (5 bases). CDR3 length: 13 residues. Germline-derived CDR1 and CDR2 are SEHNR and FQNEAQ (reference sequence). V shed 10 bases and J shed 6 bases, with 18 bases lying between them.

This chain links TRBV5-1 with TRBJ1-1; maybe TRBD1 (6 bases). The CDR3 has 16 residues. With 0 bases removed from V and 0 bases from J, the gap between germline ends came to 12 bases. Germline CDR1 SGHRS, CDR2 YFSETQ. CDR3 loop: CASSLASGQMNTEAFF. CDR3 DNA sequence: TGCGCCAGCAGCTTGGCCTCCGGACAGATGAACACTGAAGCTTTCTTT.

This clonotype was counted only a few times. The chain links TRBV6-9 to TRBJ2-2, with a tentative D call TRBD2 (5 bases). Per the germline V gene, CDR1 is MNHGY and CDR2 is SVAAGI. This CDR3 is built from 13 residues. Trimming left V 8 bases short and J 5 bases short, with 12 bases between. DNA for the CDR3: TGTGCCAGCGGCGAGCCGGGGACCGGGGAGCTGTTTTTT. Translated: CASGEPGTGELFF.

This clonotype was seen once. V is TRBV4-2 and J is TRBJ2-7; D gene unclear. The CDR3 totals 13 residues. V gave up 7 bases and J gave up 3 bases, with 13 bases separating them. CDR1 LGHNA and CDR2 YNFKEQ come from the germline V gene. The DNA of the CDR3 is TGTGCCAGCATCCCATACTTAGACTACGAGCAGTACTTC. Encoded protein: CASIPYLDYEQYF.

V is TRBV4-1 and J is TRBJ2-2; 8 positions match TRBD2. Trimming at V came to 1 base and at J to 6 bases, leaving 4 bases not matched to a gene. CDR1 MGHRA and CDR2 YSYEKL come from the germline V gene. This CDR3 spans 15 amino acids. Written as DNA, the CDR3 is TGCGCCAGCAGCCAAGGACGGGGGGGGTCCGGGGAGCTGTTTTTT. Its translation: CASSQGRGGSGELFF.

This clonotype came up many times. This chain's CDR3 is CASSSGQGLAKNIQYF. The CDR3 DNA sequence: TGTGCCAGCAGTTCCGGACAGGGACTGGCCAAAAACATTCAGTACTTC. The rearrangement links TRBV28 to TRBJ2-4, with 8 bases identical to TRBD1. Germline V gives CDR1 MDHEN, CDR2 SYDVKM. V lost 4 bases and J lost 1; bases outside the gene matches: 6. The CDR3 length is 16 residues.

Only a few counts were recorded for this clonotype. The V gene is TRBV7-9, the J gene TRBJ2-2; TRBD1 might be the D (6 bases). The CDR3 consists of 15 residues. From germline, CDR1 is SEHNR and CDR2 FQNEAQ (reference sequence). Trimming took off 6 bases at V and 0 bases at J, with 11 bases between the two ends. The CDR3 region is CASRRRQANTGELFF. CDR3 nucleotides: TGTGCCAGCAGACGTAGACAGGCGAACACCGGGGAGCTGTTTTTT.

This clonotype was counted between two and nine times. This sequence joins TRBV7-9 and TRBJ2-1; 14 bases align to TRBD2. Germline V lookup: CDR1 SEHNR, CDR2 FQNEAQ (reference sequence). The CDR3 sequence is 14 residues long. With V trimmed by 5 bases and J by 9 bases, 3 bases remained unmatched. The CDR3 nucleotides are TGTGCCAGCAGCATGGGACTAGCGGGAGCTGAGCAGTTCTTC. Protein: CASSMGLAGAEQFF. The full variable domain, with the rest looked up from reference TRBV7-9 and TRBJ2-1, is DTGVSQNPRHKITKRGQNVTFRCDPISEHNRLYWYRQTLGQGPEFLTYFQNEAQLEKSRLLSDRFSAERPKGSFSTLEIQRTEQGDSAMYLCASSMGLAGAEQFFGPGTRLTVL.